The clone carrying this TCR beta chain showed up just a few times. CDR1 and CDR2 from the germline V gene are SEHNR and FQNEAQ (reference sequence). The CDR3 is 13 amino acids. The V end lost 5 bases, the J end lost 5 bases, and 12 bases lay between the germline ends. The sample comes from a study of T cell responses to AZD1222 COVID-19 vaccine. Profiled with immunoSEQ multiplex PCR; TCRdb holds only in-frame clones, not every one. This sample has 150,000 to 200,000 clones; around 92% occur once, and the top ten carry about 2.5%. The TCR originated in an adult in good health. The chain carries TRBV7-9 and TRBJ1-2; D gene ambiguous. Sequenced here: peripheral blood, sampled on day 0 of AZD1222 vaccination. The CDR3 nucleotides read TGTGCCAGCAGCGCCCGGACGGATTATGGCTACACCTTC. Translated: CASSARTDYGYTF. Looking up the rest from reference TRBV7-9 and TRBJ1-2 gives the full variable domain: DTGVSQNPRHKITKRGQNVTFRCDPISEHNRLYWYRQTLGQGPEFLTYFQNEAQLEKSRLLSDRFSAERPKGSFSTLEIQRTEQGDSAMYLCASSARTDYGYTFGSGTRLTVV.